This entry lists 28 T cell receptor beta chains sequenced from one sample in a study of cytomegalovirus exposure and HLA in healthy donors. The PCR made use of 60 Vbeta and 13 Jbeta primers. The data were produced by immunoSEQ multiplex PCR, yet TCRdb's version contains in-frame clones alone and is incomplete. The table has over 55,000 clones, more than 70% seen once. The sample comprised PBMCs. The receptors were sampled from a man between 18 and 29 years old in good health and CMV-seronegative.

The chain has TRBV28 and TRBJ1-2; no clear D gene. The CDR3 is 13 residues long. V was clipped by 3 bases and J by 1 base, with 6 bases between them. Germline CDR1 and CDR2: MDHEN and SYDVKM. CDR3: CASSFVSNYGYTF. The CDR3 coding sequence is TGTGCCAGCAGTTTTGTCAGTAACTATGGCTACACCTTC.

The CDR3 nucleotides are TGTGCCAGCAGCTTCTCCGGGACAGGGTACGAGCAGTACTTC. Translation: CASSFSGTGYEQYF. The chain joins TRBV7-6 to TRBJ2-7; TRBD1 matches 9 bases. V trimming: 3 bases; J trimming: 4 bases; junction bases outside the gene matches: 4. The CDR3 runs 14 residues. The germline V gene encodes CDR1 SGHVS and CDR2 FNYEAQ.

The V call is TRBV15, the J call TRBJ2-7; no firm D call. This CDR3 has 14 residues. Trimming took 3 bases from V and 2 from J, leaving 11 bases between them. Per the germline V gene, CDR1 is LNHNV and CDR2 is YYDKDF (reference sequence). CDR3 protein: CATSRAKETYEQYF. In nucleotides, the CDR3 is TGTGCCACCAGCAGGGCGAAGGAGACCTACGAGCAGTACTTC.

This clone was observed a handful of times. The chain carries TRBV4-1 and TRBJ2-2; the match to TRBD2 covers 8 bases. Germline CDR1 is MGHRA and CDR2 is YSYEKL. V was pared by 8 bases and J by 6 bases, with 2 bases of the junction left unmatched. The CDR3 covers 12 residues. The CDR3: CASLAGPGELFF. As DNA, the CDR3 is TGCGCCAGCCTAGCGGGTCCCGGGGAGCTGTTTTTT.

The gene calls are TRBV27 and TRBJ1-5; 8 positions match TRBD1. With 6 bases clipped from V and 7 bases from J, the junction kept 8 bases outside the gene matches. CDR1 MNHEY and CDR2 SMNVEV come from the germline V gene (reference sequence). The CDR3 totals 14 residues. The CDR3 bases are TGTGCCAGCAGACCCCGGACAGGGTACCAGCCCCAGCATTTT. Translated, it gives CASRPRTGYQPQHF.

The chain carries TRBV6-5 and TRBJ2-1; TRBD1 aligns across 7 bases. CDR1 is MNHEY and CDR2 is SVGAGI in the germline V gene. The length of the CDR3 is 13 residues. The V and J ends lost 5 bases and 8 bases, in that order; junction bases with no gene match: 6. CDR3 loop: CASSRTGVDEQFF. The CDR3 DNA reads TGTGCCAGCAGTAGGACAGGCGTCGATGAGCAGTTCTTC.

The chain employs TRBV5-1 and TRBJ2-7; TRBD1 matches at 7 bases. J gave up 1 base and V 4 bases, and 5 bases lay outside the gene matches. The CDR3 is 14 amino acids. The germline CDR1 and CDR2 sequences are SGHRS and YFSETQ. The CDR3 bases are TGCGCCAGCAGCCTAGGACAGGAGTCCTACGAGCAGTACTTC. This codes for CASSLGQESYEQYF.

The chain recombines TRBV29-1 with TRBJ1-2; possibly TRBD1 for D (5 bases). Trimming removed 4 bases from V and 0 bases from J, with 15 bases in between. Germline CDR1 and CDR2: SQVTM and ANQGSEA. The CDR3 covers 15 residues. The CDR3 nucleotides are TGCAGCGTTGGCGGCGGGGCAGTAGCTAACTATGGCTACACCTTC. Translated, it gives CSVGGGAVANYGYTF.

The CDR3 coding sequence is TGTGCCAGCAGCAACCGGGACAGAGAAACCGGGGAGCTGTTTTTT. Protein product: CASSNRDRETGELFF. The V and J genes are TRBV28 and TRBJ2-2; 7 bases match TRBD1. This CDR3 region has 15 residues. V shed 6 bases and J 5 bases; nucleotides not matched to a gene: 9. Germline V gene sequence: CDR1 MDHEN, CDR2 SYDVKM.

This sequence joins TRBV2 and TRBJ1-5; D uncertain. The CDR3 is made up of 15 amino acids. The V gene's germline CDR1 is SNHLY and CDR2 FYNNEI. Trimming shortened V by 0 bases and J by 2 bases, and 8 bases separated the two germline ends. The CDR3 DNA follows: TGTGCCAGCAGTGAAGCTCCCGGGGGCAATCAGCCCCAGCATTTT. Its translation is CASSEAPGGNQPQHF.

The chain is built from TRBV5-1 and TRBJ2-1, with TRBD1 identical over 7 bases. Germline V gives CDR1 SGHRS, CDR2 YFSETQ. The CDR3 length is 15 residues. The V and J ends lost 4 bases and 3 bases, in that order; junction bases with no gene match: 7. CDR3 DNA sequence: TGCGCCAGCAGCCCCCGACAGGGAAACTACAATGAGCAGTTCTTC. It codes for CASSPRQGNYNEQFF.

This chain connects TRBV16 to TRBJ1-5; no firm D call. Looked up from germline, CDR1 is KGHSY and CDR2 is FQNENV. The CDR3 has 14 residues. The V end was cut by 4 bases, the J end by 5 bases, with 12 bases between. The CDR3 nucleotides are TGTGCCAGCAGCCCCGCGGCCCCCGATCAGCCCCAGCATTTT. Its translation: CASSPAAPDQPQHF.

The chain has TRBV10-2 and TRBJ1-2, with D uncertain. With 10 bases removed from V and 7 bases from J, the gap between germline ends came to 19 bases. This CDR3 comprises 13 residues. The V gene's germline CDR1 is WSHSY and CDR2 SAAADI. CDR3 in DNA: TGCGCCACCCTCGACACAGACCGGCGTGGCTACACCTTC. It encodes CATLDTDRRGYTF.

Comment on this clone: In the same sample, other DNA sequences code for this CDR3. V is TRBV5-1 and J is TRBJ2-7; 9 bases are a match to TRBD1. V was clipped by 0 bases and J by 4 bases; unmatched bases: 2. The CDR3 spans 14 residues. Germline V gene sequence: CDR1 SGHRS, CDR2 YFSETQ. Written as DNA, the CDR3 is TGCGCCAGCAGCTTGGGCGGACAGGGGTACGAGCAGTACTTC. Its protein is CASSLGGQGYEQYF. Full variable domain (rest looked up from reference TRBV5-1 and TRBJ2-7): KAGVTQTPRYLIKTRGQQVTLSCSPISGHRSVSWYQQTPGQGLQFLFEYFSETQRNKGNFPGRFSGRQFSNSRSEMNVSTLELGDSALYLCASSLGGQGYEQYFGPGTRLTVT.

This chain joins TRBV6-1 and TRBJ1-4; TRBD1 matches 8 bases. CDR1 and CDR2 (germline): MNHNS, SASEGT. The CDR3 runs 13 residues. V shed 5 bases and J 7 bases; nucleotides not matched to a gene: 3. Here the CDR3 reads CASSMDRVEKLFF. The CDR3 region has the DNA TGTGCCAGCAGTATGGACAGGGTTGAAAAACTGTTTTTT.

The chain combines TRBV19 with TRBJ1-5; D is uncertain. V shed 1 base and J shed 15 bases, with 13 bases lying between them. The CDR3 covers 12 residues. Germline V CDR1 and CDR2: LNHDA, SQIVND (reference sequence). The CDR3 sequence is CASSIVESSRHF. The CDR3, as DNA: TGTGCCAGTAGTATAGTTGAGTCCTCCCGGCATTTT.

This sequence joins TRBV19 and TRBJ2-7; the D gene is possibly TRBD2 (5 bases). Germline assignment: CDR1 LNHDA and CDR2 SQIVND (reference sequence). The CDR3 is 16 residues long. Trimming removed 8 bases at V and 4 bases at J, with 24 bases between. The CDR3 loop is CASSNNDGLRVYEQYF. The DNA for the CDR3 is TGTGCCAGTTCGAATAACGACGGATTGAGGGTATACGAGCAGTACTTC.

The chain is built from TRBV30 and TRBJ1-5, with a possible D match to TRBD1 (5 bases). The CDR3 runs 13 residues. Germline V gene lookup returns CDR1 GTSNPN and CDR2 SVGIG (reference sequence). The V gene lost 2 bases and the J gene lost 4 bases, with 9 bases spanning the gap. The CDR3 DNA sequence: TGTGCCTGGAGTTGGGGGGGGAATCAGCCCCAGCATTTT. Its protein is CAWSWGGNQPQHF. The full variable domain, in which reference TRBV30 and TRBJ1-5 provide the parts outside the CDR3, is SQTIHQWPATLVQPVGSPLSLECTVEGTSNPNLYWYRQAAGRGLQLLFYSVGIGQISSEVPQNLSASRPQDRQFILSSKKLLLSDSGFYLCAWSWGGNQPQHFGDGTRLSIL.

V is TRBV6-1 and J is TRBJ1-1; tentative D call: TRBD1 (5 bases). The germline CDR1 and CDR2 sequences are MNHNS and SASEGT. The CDR3 has 13 residues. The ends were cut back, 7 bases at V and 4 bases at J, with 13 bases in the middle. Written as DNA, the CDR3 is TGTGCCAGCAACCCATTAGGGGTCACTGAAGCTTTCTTT. This encodes CASNPLGVTEAFF.

The chain carries TRBV7-9 and TRBJ1-5; 7 bases are shared with TRBD1. This CDR3 has 13 amino acids. Germline CDR1 and CDR2: SEHNR and FQNEAQ (reference sequence). The junction had 5 bases not matched to a gene; V was cut back by 6 bases and J by 6 bases. The CDR3 sequence: CASSHPGGQPQHF. CDR3 nucleotides: TGTGCCAGCAGTCACCCAGGGGGTCAGCCCCAGCATTTT.

With regard to this clone: At one of its ends the junction is not consistent with the germline gene, which may arise from a read error. The chain is built from TRBV6-5 and TRBJ2-7; D possibly corresponds to TRBD1 (6 bases). The CDR3 is made up of 13 amino acids. CDR1 is MNHEY, CDR2 SVGAGI, per germline. The CDR3 loop reads CASIQQGSDEQYF. The CDR3 region has the DNA TGTGCCAGCATCCAACAGGGCTCCGACGAGCAGTACTTC.

The rearrangement uses TRBV11-3 and TRBJ2-1, with D possibly being TRBD2 (6 bases). V was shortened by 5 bases and J by 9 bases, with 20 bases between the two germline ends. The V gene's germline CDR1 is SGHNT and CDR2 YENEEA. The CDR3 spans 15 residues. The CDR3: CASSLLSLEGGEQFF. In DNA, the CDR3 is TGTGCCAGCAGCCTTCTCTCACTAGAGGGAGGTGAGCAGTTCTTC.

This chain connects TRBV7-2 to TRBJ2-2, with D tentatively TRBD1 (6 bases). With 6 bases removed from V and 1 base from J, the gap between germline ends came to 15 bases. Germline lookup yields CDR1 SGHTA and CDR2 FQGNSA. This CDR3 has 16 amino acids. The CDR3 DNA is TGTGCCAGCAGACGTAAGGACAGATGGAACACCGGGGAGCTGTTTTTT. Translating it yields CASRRKDRWNTGELFF. The variable domain in full, completed from reference TRBV7-2 and TRBJ2-2, reads GAGVSQSPSNKVTEKGKDVELRCDPISGHTALYWYRQSLGQGLEFLIYFQGNSAPDKSGLPSDRFSAERTGGSVSTLTIQRTQQEDSAVYLCASRRKDRWNTGELFFGEGSRLTVL.

This chain links TRBV2 with TRBJ1-2; D uncertain. CDR1 and CDR2 (germline): SNHLY, FYNNEI. Trimming left V 9 bases short and J 3 bases short, with 11 bases between. The CDR3 sequence is 12 residues long. In nucleotides, the CDR3 is TGTGCCAGTCGGATCGAGGACTATGGCTACACCTTC. The encoded protein is CASRIEDYGYTF.

The chain links TRBV18 to TRBJ2-3, with D perhaps TRBD2 (5 bases). Germline lookup yields CDR1 KGHSH and CDR2 LQKENI. V was cut by 2 bases and J by 1 base, with 10 bases left in between. This CDR3 comprises 15 residues. The CDR3 loop reads CASSPEGRGTDTQYF. The CDR3 nucleotides are TGTGCCAGCTCACCAGAGGGAAGGGGCACAGATACGCAGTATTTT.

The chain joins TRBV6-1 to TRBJ2-3; a possible D gene is TRBD2 (5 bases). The ends were cut back, 5 bases at V and 10 bases at J, with 7 bases in the middle. The CDR3 consists of 10 residues. CDR1 is MNHNS, CDR2 SASEGT, per germline. The CDR3 DNA is TGTGCCAGCAGTCACGGGGCGCAGTATTTT. Translation: CASSHGAQYF.

The rearrangement uses TRBV5-1 and TRBJ1-2, with 7 nucleotides matching TRBD1. The CDR3 is 14 residues long. The germline gives CDR1 SGHRS, CDR2 YFSETQ. With 2 bases clipped from V and 7 bases from J, the junction kept 8 bases outside the gene matches. CDR3 in DNA: TGCGCCAGCAGCTTAGACAGGGAAGGTGGTGGCTACACCTTC. Its protein is CASSLDREGGGYTF.

This clone was seen only a few times. The genes are TRBV5-5 and TRBJ1-4; D gene ambiguous. The germline V gene encodes CDR1 SGHKS and CDR2 YYEKEE (reference sequence). The CDR3 length is 14 residues. Trimming removed 3 bases from V and 8 bases from J, with 14 bases in between. DNA for the CDR3: TGTGCCAGCAGCTATCCCGGGCCTAGCGAAAAACTGTTTTTT. Translated: CASSYPGPSEKLFF.